This T cell receptor (beta chain) was profiled in a study of post-analysis software for immune sequencing data. The wider study: Relapsing-remitting, secondary progressive and progressive-relapsing multiple sclerosis were all included among the disease courses. Study results and caveats: Pronounced co-clustering by F measure was evident among identically batched samples. Elevated frequency relative to controls characterized 4 or 5 TRBV segments in patients, TRBV5-6, TRBV5-1 and TRBV20-1 among them. Normalized Chao1 diversity was significantly lower in multiple sclerosis patients than in controls.

This clonotype was detected ten times or more. Its antigen is unknown. The TCR beta cDNA libraries carried unique molecular identifiers. Some 500,000 cDNA molecules were obtained per 1 to 10 million input T cells. TCRdb ran MiXCR on the PCR reads and lists one entry per CDR3 protein. Among approximately 660,000 distinct CDR3 sequences listed, 55% to 60% were seen once. V was cut by 3 bases and J by 5 bases, with 8 bases left in between. Germline CDR1 is ENHRY and CDR2 is SYGVKD. The CDR3 has 12 amino acids. V usage is TRBV10-3 and J usage is TRBJ2-7; a possible D gene is TRBD1 (6 bases). The sequence was obtained from a girl aged 2 to 10 with multiple sclerosis. Input material: blood. CDR3 amino acids: CAISEQGNEQYF. In DNA, the CDR3 is TGTGCCATCAGTGAACAGGGTAACGAGCAGTACTTC.